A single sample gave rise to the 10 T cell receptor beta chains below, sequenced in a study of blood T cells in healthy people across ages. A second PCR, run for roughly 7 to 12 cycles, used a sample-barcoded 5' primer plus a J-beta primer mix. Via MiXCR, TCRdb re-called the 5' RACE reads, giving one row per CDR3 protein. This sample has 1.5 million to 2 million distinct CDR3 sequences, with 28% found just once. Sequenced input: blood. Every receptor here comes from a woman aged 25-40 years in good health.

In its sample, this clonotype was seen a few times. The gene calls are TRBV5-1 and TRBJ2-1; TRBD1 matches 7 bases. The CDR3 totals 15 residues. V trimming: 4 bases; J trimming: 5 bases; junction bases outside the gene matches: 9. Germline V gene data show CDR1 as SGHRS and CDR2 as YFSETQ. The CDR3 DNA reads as TGCGCCAGCAGCACCGGACAGGTACCAGACAATGAGCAGTTCTTC. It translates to CASSTGQVPDNEQFF.

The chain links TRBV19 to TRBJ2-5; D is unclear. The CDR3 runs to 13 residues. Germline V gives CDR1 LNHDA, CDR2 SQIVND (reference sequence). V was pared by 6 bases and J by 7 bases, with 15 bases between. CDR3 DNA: TGTGCCAGTAGATTGGGCCCGGACGGGACCCAGTACTTC. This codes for CASRLGPDGTQYF.

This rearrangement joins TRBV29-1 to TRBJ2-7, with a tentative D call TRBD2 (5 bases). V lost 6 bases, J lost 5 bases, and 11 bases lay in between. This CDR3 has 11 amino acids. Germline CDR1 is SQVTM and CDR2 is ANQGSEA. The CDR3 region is CSVRRRNEQYF. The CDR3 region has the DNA TGCAGCGTCCGCAGGAGGAACGAGCAGTACTTC.

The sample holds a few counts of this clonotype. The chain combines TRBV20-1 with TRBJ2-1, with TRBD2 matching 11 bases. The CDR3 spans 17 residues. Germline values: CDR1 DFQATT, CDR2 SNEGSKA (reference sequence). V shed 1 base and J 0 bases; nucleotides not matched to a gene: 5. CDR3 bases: TGCAGTGCTAGAGGCCCTAGCGGGAGGAGCTCCTACAATGAGCAGTTCTTC. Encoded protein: CSARGPSGRSSYNEQFF.

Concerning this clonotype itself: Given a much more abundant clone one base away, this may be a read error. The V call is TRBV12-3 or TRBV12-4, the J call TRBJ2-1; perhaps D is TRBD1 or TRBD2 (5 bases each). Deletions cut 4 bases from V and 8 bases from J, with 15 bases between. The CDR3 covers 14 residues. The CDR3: CASSWTEGTHEQFF. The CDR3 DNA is TGTGCCAGCAGTTGGACTGAGGGGACCCATGAGCAGTTCTTC.

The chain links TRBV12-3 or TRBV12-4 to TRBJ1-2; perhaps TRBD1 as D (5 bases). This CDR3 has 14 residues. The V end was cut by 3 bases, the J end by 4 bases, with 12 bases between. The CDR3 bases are TGTGCCAGCAGTTTGCTGGGGGTTAGCTATGGCTACACCTTC. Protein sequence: CASSLLGVSYGYTF.

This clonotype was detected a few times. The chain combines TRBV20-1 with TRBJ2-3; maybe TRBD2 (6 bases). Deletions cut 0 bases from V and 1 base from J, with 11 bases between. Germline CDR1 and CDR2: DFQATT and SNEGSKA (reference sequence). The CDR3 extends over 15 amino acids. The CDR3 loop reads CSARDPSSGTDTQYF. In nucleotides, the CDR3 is TGCAGTGCTAGAGACCCTTCTAGCGGCACAGATACGCAGTATTTT.

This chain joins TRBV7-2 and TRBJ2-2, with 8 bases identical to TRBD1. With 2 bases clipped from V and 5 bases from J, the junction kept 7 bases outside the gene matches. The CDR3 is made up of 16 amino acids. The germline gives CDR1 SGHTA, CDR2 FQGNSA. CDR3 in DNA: TGTGCCAGCAGCTTAAGGACAGGGTTGGTGACCGGGGAGCTGTTTTTT. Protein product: CASSLRTGLVTGELFF.

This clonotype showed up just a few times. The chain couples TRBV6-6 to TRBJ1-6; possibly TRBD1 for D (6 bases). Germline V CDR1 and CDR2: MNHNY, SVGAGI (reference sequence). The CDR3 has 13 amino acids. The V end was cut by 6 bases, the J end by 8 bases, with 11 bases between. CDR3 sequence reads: CASREQGDSPLHF. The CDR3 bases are TGTGCCAGCAGGGAACAGGGAGATTCACCCCTCCACTTT.

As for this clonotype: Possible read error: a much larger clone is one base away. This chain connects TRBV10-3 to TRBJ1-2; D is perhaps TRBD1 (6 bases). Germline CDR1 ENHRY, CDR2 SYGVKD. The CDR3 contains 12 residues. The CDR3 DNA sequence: TGTGCCCTCAGTCCAGACCAGGGGGGCTACACCTTC. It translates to CALSPDQGGYTF.